These 27 T cell receptor beta chains were all obtained from the same sample, sequenced in a study of blood T cell repertoires in COVID-19. Profiling relied on immunoSEQ multiplex PCR, and the TCRdb table lists in-frame clones only, not all of them. The sample comprises approximately 3,000 clones, 80% to 90% of which are singletons, and 6.3% rests with the top ten. The material sequenced was peripheral blood. The receptors here all came from a human donor with active COVID-19. The donor label of this sample is uncertain.

This clone has a single count. The gene calls are TRBV18 and TRBJ2-2; 8 bases fit TRBD1. CDR1 is KGHSH and CDR2 is LQKENI in the germline V gene. The CDR3 is made up of 14 amino acids. J gave up 6 bases and V 6 bases, and 6 bases lay outside the gene matches. The CDR3: CASSTGTGPGELFF. Here the CDR3 DNA reads TGTGCCAGCTCTACCGGGACAGGCCCCGGGGAGCTGTTTTTT.

The CDR3 DNA is TGCGCCAGCAGCTTGAACTCCGCGAACACCGGGGAGCTGTTTTTT. Encoded protein: CASSLNSANTGELFF. This chain links TRBV5-1 with TRBJ2-2; D call uncertain. CDR1 and CDR2 from the germline V gene are SGHRS and YFSETQ. There are 15 residues in the CDR3. Deletions cut 1 base from V and 0 bases from J, with 7 bases between. Full variable domain (remainder filled in from reference TRBV5-1 and TRBJ2-2): KAGVTQTPRYLIKTRGQQVTLSCSPISGHRSVSWYQQTPGQGLQFLFEYFSETQRNKGNFPGRFSGRQFSNSRSEMNVSTLELGDSALYLCASSLNSANTGELFFGEGSRLTVL.

This chain connects TRBV18 to TRBJ1-1; tentative D call: TRBD1 (5 bases). CDR1 and CDR2 from the germline V gene are KGHSH and LQKENI. Trimming stripped 1 base from V and 4 bases from J, with 10 bases between. The CDR3 contains 14 residues. As DNA, the CDR3 is TGTGCCAGCTCACCACGGGGGGGAGGCACTGAAGCTTTCTTT. It specifies CASSPRGGGTEAFF.

The chain combines TRBV5-1 with TRBJ2-3; 8 bases align to TRBD2. This CDR3 has 14 residues. From germline, CDR1 is SGHRS and CDR2 YFSETQ. Unmatched junction bases numbered 10, after V lost 7 bases and J lost 6 bases. DNA of the CDR3: TGCGCCAGCGTCACCGGACTAGCTGCGGATACGCAGTATTTT. Its translation: CASVTGLAADTQYF.

The chain carries TRBV21-1 and TRBJ2-1; the D call in the table, TRBD1, was not verified against the DNA. TRBV21-1 is designated a pseudogene. The CDR3 contains 15 residues. The CDR3 coding sequence is TGTGCCAGCAGCAAAGAGGACAGCTCCTACAATGAGCAGTTCTTC. Encoded protein: CASSKEDSSYNEQFF.

This clone was seen only a few times. This CDR3 reads CASSQDFGQGEGGYTF. The CDR3 DNA sequence: TGTGCCAGCAGCCAAGATTTTGGGCAGGGGGAAGGGGGCTACACCTTC. This chain links TRBV3-1 (or the pseudogene TRBV3-2) with TRBJ1-2; 7 bases are shared with TRBD1. The germline gives CDR1 LGHDT, CDR2 YNNKEL (reference sequence). V lost 0 bases, J lost 8 bases, and 12 bases stayed unmatched. The CDR3 extends over 16 amino acids.

The J gene is TRBJ2-7, the V gene TRBV5-1, with 9 bases aligning to TRBD1. CDR1 and CDR2 (germline): SGHRS, YFSETQ. After removal of 4 bases from V and 5 bases from J, the junction contained 10 bases not matched to a gene. There are 15 residues in the CDR3. This chain's CDR3 is CASSVGTGPFHEQYF. Here the CDR3 DNA reads TGCGCCAGCAGCGTAGGGACAGGGCCATTCCACGAGCAGTACTTC.

This clone appeared a single time. V and J are TRBV5-1 and TRBJ2-7; weak D call: TRBD2 (6 bases). V was cut by 0 bases and J by 3 bases, with 13 bases left in between. The CDR3 totals 15 residues. Germline loops: CDR1 SGHRS, CDR2 YFSETQ. DNA of the CDR3: TGCGCCAGCAGCTTGGCGGCTAGCGCACACTACGAGCAGTACTTC. Protein product: CASSLAASAHYEQYF.

This chain connects TRBV2 to TRBJ2-7; a weak D match, TRBD2 (6 bases). From germline, CDR1 is SNHLY and CDR2 FYNNEI. V dropped 2 bases and J dropped 5 bases, with 19 bases sitting between them. CDR3 length equals 16 residues. The CDR3 DNA sequence: TGTGCCAGCAGTGAATCGGGGGTCCGGGGGATCGACGAGCAGTACTTC. Encoded protein: CASSESGVRGIDEQYF.

The V and J genes are TRBV4-1 and TRBJ1-4; the D is unclear. The V gene's germline CDR1 is MGHRA and CDR2 YSYEKL. Trimming took 1 base from V and 5 from J, leaving 11 bases between them. The CDR3 has 15 amino acids. CDR3: CASSQVGVSNEKLFF. The CDR3 coding sequence is TGCGCCAGCAGCCAAGTCGGGGTTTCAAATGAAAAACTGTTTTTT.

This sequence joins TRBV30 and TRBJ2-1, with 9 bases fitting TRBD2. The CDR3 runs to 15 residues. Unmatched junction bases numbered 7, after V lost 1 base and J lost 6 bases. Germline CDR1 GTSNPN, CDR2 SVGIG (reference sequence). CDR3 sequence reads: CAWSGLAGSLNEQFF. The CDR3 nucleotides are TGTGCCTGGAGTGGCCTAGCGGGAAGCCTCAATGAGCAGTTCTTC.

This chain connects TRBV19 to TRBJ1-2, with 7 bases lining up with TRBD1. There are 15 residues in the CDR3. Trimming removed 5 bases from V and 2 bases from J; junction bases left unmatched: 8. Per the germline V gene, CDR1 is LNHDA and CDR2 is SQIVND (reference sequence). Here the CDR3 reads CASSPGTVRNYGYTF. In nucleotides, the CDR3 is TGTGCCAGTAGTCCAGGGACAGTTAGAAACTATGGCTACACCTTC.

This chain connects TRBV3-1 (or the pseudogene TRBV3-2) to TRBJ2-7; 12 bases map to TRBD2. This CDR3 has 13 residues. CDR1 LGHDT and CDR2 YNNKEL come from the germline V gene (reference sequence). The J segment lost 3 bases and the V segment lost 10 bases, leaving 4 bases of the junction unmatched. CDR3 sequence: CAIGLAGSYEQYF. The CDR3 nucleotides are TGTGCCATCGGACTAGCGGGGAGCTACGAGCAGTACTTC.

The J gene is TRBJ2-2, the V gene TRBV28, with D maybe TRBD2 (6 bases). The CDR3 totals 14 residues. Trimming removed 10 bases from V and 6 bases from J, with 18 bases in between. Germline V gives CDR1 MDHEN, CDR2 SYDVKM. The CDR3 region has the DNA TGTGCCAACATCGGACGGGGGTGGGCCGGGGAGCTGTTTTTT. Translation: CANIGRGWAGELFF. Combining the CDR3 with reference TRBV28 and TRBJ2-2 gives the whole variable domain DVKVTQSSRYLVKRTGEKVFLECVQDMDHENMFWYRQDPGLGLRLIYFSYDVKMKEKGDIPEGYSVSREKKERFSLILESASTNQTSMYLCANIGRGWAGELFFGEGSRLTVL.

This rearrangement joins TRBV4-2 to TRBJ2-3; TRBD1 agrees at 9 bases. CDR1 is LGHNA and CDR2 is YNFKEQ in the germline V gene. V was pared by 0 bases and J by 3 bases, with 1 base of the junction left unmatched. CDR3 length: 15 amino acids. The CDR3 DNA reads as TGTGCCAGCAGCCAAGACGACAGGGGGACAGATACGCAGTATTTT. The encoded protein is CASSQDDRGTDTQYF.

V gene TRBV9 combines with J gene TRBJ2-4; the match to TRBD2 covers 16 bases. There are 18 residues in the CDR3. Looked up from germline, CDR1 is SGDLS and CDR2 is YYNGEE. The V segment lost 3 bases and the J segment 6 bases; nucleotides outside the gene matches: 9. The CDR3 DNA sequence: TGTGCCAGCAGCGGGCCGGGACTAGCGGGAGGGCCGAGAAACATTCAGTACTTC. Protein: CASSGPGLAGGPRNIQYF.

This chain connects TRBV14 to TRBJ2-1; 9 bases match TRBD2. Germline assignment: CDR1 SGHDN and CDR2 FVKESK. V shed 3 bases and J 2 bases; nucleotides not matched to a gene: 5. The CDR3 contains 16 residues. The CDR3 loop is CASSQGAGGPYNEQFF. The DNA for the CDR3 is TGTGCCAGCAGCCAGGGAGCGGGGGGCCCCTACAATGAGCAGTTCTTC.

The chain employs TRBV5-5 and TRBJ2-7; 10 nucleotides agree with TRBD1. Trimming at V came to 2 bases and at J to 5 bases, leaving 4 bases not matched to a gene. Germline lookup yields CDR1 SGHKS and CDR2 YYEKEE (reference sequence). The CDR3 sequence is 14 residues long. The CDR3 reads CASSFGTGVDEQYF. The DNA for the CDR3 is TGTGCCAGCAGCTTCGGGACAGGGGTAGACGAGCAGTACTTC.

V gene TRBV25-1 combines with J gene TRBJ2-3; 9 bases are shared with TRBD2. V was pared by 2 bases and J by 1 base, with 4 bases of the junction left unmatched. CDR1 is MGHDK, CDR2 SYGVNS, per germline. The CDR3 runs 16 residues. The CDR3 sequence: CASSEGLAGRTDTQYF. Written as DNA, the CDR3 is TGTGCCAGCAGTGAAGGTCTAGCGGGACGCACAGATACGCAGTATTTT.

The genes are TRBV9 and TRBJ1-1, with a tentative D call TRBD1 (6 bases). In germline, CDR1 is SGDLS, CDR2 YYNGEE. The CDR3 spans 14 residues. The V gene lost 0 bases and the J gene lost 4 bases, with 10 bases spanning the gap. Written as DNA, the CDR3 is TGTGCCAGCAGCGTAGAAGACAGGCGCACTGAAGCTTTCTTT. As protein: CASSVEDRRTEAFF.

The V call is TRBV5-5, the J call TRBJ1-3; D is unresolved. V lost 4 bases, J lost 2 bases, and 13 bases lay in between. The germline V gene has CDR1 SGHKS and CDR2 YYEKEE (reference sequence). The CDR3 consists of 15 residues. CDR3 sequence reads: CASSPTPAAGNTIYF. The CDR3 DNA reads as TGTGCCAGCAGCCCCACCCCTGCGGCTGGAAACACCATATATTTT.

This clone has a handful of counts. This chain links TRBV11-2 with TRBJ2-3, with a weak D call TRBD2 (6 bases). The V end lost 2 bases, the J end lost 6 bases, and 9 bases lay between the germline ends. Per the germline V gene, CDR1 is SGHAT and CDR2 is FQNNGV. The CDR3 spans 13 residues. The CDR3 sequence: CASSLLSGDTQYF. The CDR3 bases are TGTGCCAGCAGCTTATTGAGCGGGGATACGCAGTATTTT.

This clone has more than one count but fewer than ten. V gene TRBV3-1 (or the pseudogene TRBV3-2) combines with J gene TRBJ1-4; 7 positions agree with TRBD1. Per germline, CDR1 LGHDT and CDR2 YNNKEL (reference sequence). This CDR3 region has 16 residues. V lost 4 bases, J lost 8 bases, and 13 bases stayed unmatched. The CDR3 spells CASSLELTGLREKLFF. The CDR3 nucleotides are TGTGCCAGCAGCCTAGAGCTGACAGGGCTTAGGGAAAAACTGTTTTTT.

The CDR3 region has the DNA TGTGCCAGTAGTCCGGGATCGTATGGCTACACCTTC. This encodes CASSPGSYGYTF. The gene calls are TRBV19 and TRBJ1-2; no definite D call. Per germline, CDR1 LNHDA and CDR2 SQIVND (reference sequence). This CDR3 comprises 12 residues. V lost 5 bases and J 5 bases, leaving 9 bases between the germline ends.

J is TRBJ2-2 and V is TRBV6-4; D is perhaps TRBD2 (5 bases). The germline gives CDR1 MRHNA, CDR2 SNTAGT. This CDR3 comprises 14 residues. Trimming removed 4 bases at V and 4 bases at J, with 10 bases between. CDR3 in amino acids: CASSVEVGTGELFF. DNA for the CDR3: TGTGCCAGCAGTGTGGAGGTCGGCACCGGGGAGCTGTTTTTT.

V gene TRBV9 combines with J gene TRBJ2-2; 9 bases map to TRBD1. Unmatched junction bases numbered 6, after V lost 4 bases and J lost 5 bases. The germline V gene encodes CDR1 SGDLS and CDR2 YYNGEE. This CDR3 has 15 residues. Here the CDR3 DNA reads TGTGCCAGCAGCCCCGGGACAGGGCGAACCGGGGAGCTGTTTTTT. This codes for CASSPGTGRTGELFF.

The chain carries TRBV2 and TRBJ2-1, with 8 bases identical to TRBD2. In germline, CDR1 is SNHLY, CDR2 FYNNEI. J was trimmed by 8 bases and V by 11 bases; bases with no gene match: 11. This CDR3 is 13 amino acids long. The CDR3 sequence: CAGKSGSNHEQFF. The CDR3 bases are TGTGCCGGAAAAAGCGGGAGCAACCATGAGCAGTTCTTC.